The 16 T cell receptor beta chains in this list originate from one sample, sequenced in a study of Graves' ophthalmopathy and Graves' hyperthyroidism. Amplification of the TCR beta CDR3 regions used RNA transcripts (as template). First-round RT-PCR with HTBI primers preceded a second-round multiplex PCR. TCRdb ran MiXCR on the multiplex PCR reads and lists one entry per CDR3 protein. The sample has approximately 1.2 million distinct CDR3 sequences, about 40% seen once; the top ten hold around 10%. The source material was peripheral blood or thyroid tissue (not recorded which). The receptors shown here come from an adult man with Graves' hyperthyroidism.

This clonotype was counted many times. The J gene is TRBJ1-1, the V gene TRBV10-3; D call uncertain. Trimming removed 10 bases at V and 0 bases at J, with 6 bases between. Germline assignment: CDR1 ENHRY and CDR2 SYGVKD. The CDR3 is 11 amino acids. The CDR3 DNA reads as TGTGCCACCCTGATGAACACTGAAGCTTTCTTT. It is translated as CATLMNTEAFF.

This sequence joins TRBV10-3 and TRBJ2-7; 7 bases are a match to TRBD1. The germline V gene has CDR1 ENHRY and CDR2 SYGVKD. V gave up 7 bases and J gave up 2 bases; unmatched junction bases: 8. The CDR3 is 14 residues long. In DNA form, the CDR3 reads TGTGCCATCAAGATTCGACAGGGTCCCTACGAGCAGTACTTC. Translation gives CAIKIRQGPYEQYF.

This clonotype has a count of ten or more. The V call is TRBV13, the J call TRBJ1-5, with 9 bases fitting TRBD1. The germline gives CDR1 PRHDT, CDR2 FYEKMQ (reference sequence). CDR3 length equals 14 residues. The V segment lost 5 bases and the J segment 4 bases; nucleotides outside the gene matches: 3. The CDR3 nucleotides are TGTGCCAGCAGCCACGGACAGGGGAATCAGCCCCAGCATTTT. Translating it yields CASSHGQGNQPQHF.

The chain combines TRBV29-1 with TRBJ2-2, with D possibly matching TRBD2 (7 bases). CDR3 size: 15 residues. The V end lost 4 bases, the J end lost 3 bases, and 15 bases lay between the germline ends. Germline V gene lookup returns CDR1 SQVTM and CDR2 ANQGSEA. The CDR3 DNA reads TGCAGCGTTGGAAGGGGGGGAGGCTACACCGGGGAGCTGTTTTTT. Its protein is CSVGRGGGYTGELFF.

This clonotype was detected many times. A junction boundary mismatches the germline segment, possibly from a read error. The genes are TRBV5-1 and TRBJ1-1; a possible D gene is TRBD1 (6 bases). The CDR3 runs to 13 residues. Looked up from germline, CDR1 is SGHRS and CDR2 is YFSETQ. This chain's CDR3 is CASAPRGNSEAFF. CDR3 DNA sequence: TGCGCCAGCGCACCGAGGGGGAACTCTGAAGCTTTCTTT. Supplemented by reference TRBV5-1 and TRBJ1-1, the full variable domain reads KAGVTQTPRYLIKTRGQQVTLSCSPISGHRSVSWYQQTPGQGLQFLFEYFSETQRNKGNFPGRFSGRQFSNSRSEMNVSTLELGDSALYLCASAPRGNSEAFFGQGTRLTVV.

This clonotype was seen ten or more times. The chain links TRBV7-2 to TRBJ1-2, with no clear D. The V and J ends lost 3 bases and 7 bases respectively, with 24 bases between them. Germline V CDR1 and CDR2: SGHTA, FQGNSA. The CDR3 is made up of 17 amino acids. The CDR3 is CASSLSPLVVILFGYTF. In DNA, the CDR3 is TGTGCCAGCAGCTTGAGCCCTTTGGTCGTGATATTGTTTGGCTACACCTTC.

The chain couples TRBV20-1 to TRBJ2-7; D is undetermined. TRBJ2-5 matches the DNA end more closely, so the J call is doubtful. The germline CDR1 and CDR2 sequences are DFQATT and SNEGSKA (reference sequence). This CDR3 contains 11 residues. The chain's CDR3 is CSGAVQETQYF. As DNA, the CDR3 is TGCAGTGGGGCGGTTCAAGAGACCCAGTACTTC.

This clonotype was recorded many times. The chain carries TRBV11-2 and TRBJ2-7; the D gene could be TRBD1 or TRBD2 (5 bases each). Germline CDR1 reads SGHAT; CDR2 reads FQNNGV. Trimming cost V 1 base and J 8 bases, with 12 bases left between them. CDR3 length equals 13 residues. In DNA, the CDR3 is TGTGCCAGCAGCTTAGGCACTAAGGGACAGCAGTACTTC. This encodes CASSLGTKGQQYF.

This clonotype was detected many times. V and J are TRBV2 and TRBJ2-7, with TRBD1 identical over 8 bases. Germline CDR1 and CDR2: SNHLY and FYNNEI. This CDR3 is built from 13 residues. V trimming: 6 bases; J trimming: 7 bases; junction bases outside the gene matches: 8. The CDR3 loop is CASSPQGAREQYF. In DNA form, the CDR3 reads TGTGCCAGCAGCCCCCAGGGGGCGCGGGAGCAGTACTTC.

This chain uses TRBV12-3 or TRBV12-4 with TRBJ1-1, with 8 nucleotides matching TRBD1. The CDR3 extends over 15 amino acids. Trimming cost V 5 bases and J 2 bases; bases outside gene matches: 7. In DNA form, the CDR3 reads TGTGCCAGCAGTCTGCGGACAGGGATAAACACTGAAGCTTTCTTT. This gives the protein CASSLRTGINTEAFF.

This clonotype was seen a handful of times. This sequence joins TRBV5-4 and TRBJ1-1, with D possibly being TRBD1 (6 bases). V lost 3 bases and J 7 bases, leaving 16 bases between the germline ends. Germline assignment: CDR1 SGHNT and CDR2 YYREEE (reference sequence). The CDR3 sequence is 14 residues long. CDR3 in amino acids: CASSSPETRGEAFF. CDR3 nucleotide sequence: TGTGCCAGCAGCTCCCCGGAGACCAGGGGTGAAGCTTTCTTT.

The CDR3 region is CATRGYDGTDTQYF. DNA for the CDR3: TGTGCCACGAGGGGCTATGACGGCACAGATACGCAGTATTTT. J is TRBJ2-3 and V is TRBV11-2; D tentatively fits TRBD1 or TRBD2 (5 bases each). V was trimmed by 10 bases and J by 1 base, leaving 15 bases between them. The CDR3 covers 14 residues. Germline V gene data show CDR1 as SGHAT and CDR2 as FQNNGV.

This clonotype appeared many times. V gene TRBV2 combines with J gene TRBJ2-2; D possibly corresponds to TRBD1 (6 bases). Trimming left V 6 bases short and J 14 bases short, with 16 bases between. The CDR3 loop spans 12 amino acids. Germline V lookup: CDR1 SNHLY, CDR2 FYNNEI. The chain's CDR3 is CASRDTGFPLFF. CDR3 DNA: TGTGCCAGCAGAGACACAGGGTTTCCTCTGTTTTTT.

This clonotype was picked up one time. This chain links TRBV29-1 with TRBJ2-7; TRBD1 agrees at 10 bases. The CDR3 covers 15 residues. Germline V gene lookup returns CDR1 SQVTM and CDR2 ANQGSEA. CDR3 sequence: CSISQDGTGDYEQYF. The CDR3, as DNA: TGCAGTATCAGCCAGGACGGGACAGGGGATTACGAGCAGTACTTC.

The sample holds many counts of this clonotype. The chain carries TRBV7-2 and TRBJ1-1; 9 positions agree with TRBD1. CDR3 length equals 18 residues. V shed 4 bases and J 0 bases; nucleotides not matched to a gene: 12. Germline V gene sequence: CDR1 SGHTA, CDR2 FQGNSA. The CDR3 DNA is TGTGCCAGCAGCTCGTACCTAACAGGGGGCGGAATGAACACTGAAGCTTTCTTT. Encoded protein: CASSSYLTGGGMNTEAFF.

This rearrangement joins TRBV29-1 to TRBJ1-1, with D possibly matching TRBD1 (5 bases). V lost 8 bases to trimming and J lost 0 bases, with 16 bases between them. This CDR3 has 14 residues. Per germline, CDR1 SQVTM and CDR2 ANQGSEA. As DNA, the CDR3 is TGCAGCAAGCAAGGGGCCCTAATGAACACTGAAGCTTTCTTT. Translating it yields CSKQGALMNTEAFF.